These 10 T cell receptor beta chains originate from one sample sequenced in a study of STAT5B mutations in CD4+ large granular lymphocyte leukemia. Method: immunoSEQ multiplex PCR; TCRdb's copy keeps in-frame clones and lacks some. This sample carries 20,000 to 25,000 clones, about 79% of them seen once, and the ten largest clones take about 9.8%. Source material: CD4+ T cells from blood buffy coats. The source is a human donor in good health.

This clone is termed medium-sized. CDR3 nucleotide sequence: TGTGCCAGCAGTGAAGAGGACGGGGGGACTGAAGCTTTCTTT. Translated, it gives CASSEEDGGTEAFF. The genes are TRBV2 and TRBJ1-1; weak D call: TRBD1 (5 bases). The CDR3 has 14 residues. Germline-derived CDR1 and CDR2 are SNHLY and FYNNEI. Trimming took 1 base from V and 5 from J, leaving 11 bases between them. Full variable domain (remainder filled in from reference TRBV2 and TRBJ1-1): EPEVTQTPSHQVTQMGQEVILRCVPISNHLYFYWYRQILGQKVEFLVSFYNNEISEKSEIFDDQFSVERPDGSNFTLKIRSTKLEDSAMYFCASSEEDGGTEAFFGQGTRLTVV.

CDR3: CASSLVLARYSGANVLTF. The CDR3 bases are TGTGCCAGCAGCTTGGTACTGGCACGATACTCTGGGGCCAACGTCCTGACTTTC. V usage is TRBV5-6 and J usage is TRBJ2-6; D unresolved. Germline CDR1 is SGHDT and CDR2 is YYEEEE. With 0 bases removed from V and 0 bases from J, the gap between germline ends came to 13 bases. The CDR3 is 18 amino acids. The full variable domain, rest sourced from reference TRBV5-6 and TRBJ2-6, is DAGVTQSPTHLIKTRGQQVTLRCSPKSGHDTVSWYQQALGQGPQFIFQYYEEEERQRGNFPDRFSGHQFPNYSSELNVNALLLGDSALYLCASSLVLARYSGANVLTFGAGSRLTVL.

The CDR3 DNA reads TGTGCCAGCACCCAAACTAGCGGGGACGGAGAGCAGTACTTC. It is translated as CASTQTSGDGEQYF. J is TRBJ2-7 and V is TRBV2, with 10 bases matching TRBD2. The trim removed 7 bases at V and 7 bases at J, leaving 10 bases unmatched. The germline gives CDR1 SNHLY, CDR2 FYNNEI. The CDR3 is 14 amino acids.

This rearrangement joins TRBV5-1 to TRBJ2-3, with D tentatively TRBD2 (7 bases). The V end was cut by 7 bases, the J end by 4 bases, with 16 bases between. Germline loops: CDR1 SGHRS, CDR2 YFSETQ. There are 14 residues in the CDR3. In DNA, the CDR3 is TGCGCCAGCCGGACGGGGGGCCCCGCAGATACGCAGTATTTT. It codes for CASRTGGPADTQYF.

The J gene is TRBJ2-1, the V gene TRBV19; 7 bases map to TRBD2. V lost 4 bases and J lost 6; bases outside the gene matches: 0. The germline V gene encodes CDR1 LNHDA and CDR2 SQIVND (reference sequence). This CDR3 is built from 12 residues. The CDR3 sequence: CASSTSGNEQFF. The CDR3 DNA is TGTGCCAGTAGTACTAGCGGCAATGAGCAGTTCTTC.

The rearrangement links TRBV7-9 to TRBJ1-2, with D unclear. There are 13 residues in the CDR3. CDR1 is SEHNR, CDR2 FQNEAQ, per germline (reference sequence). V was trimmed by 5 bases and J by 0 bases, leaving 7 bases between them. The CDR3 DNA follows: TGTGCCAGCAGCCCCGGGTCTAACTATGGCTACACCTTC. This encodes CASSPGSNYGYTF. The entire variable domain, with the rest obtained from reference TRBV7-9 and TRBJ1-2, is as follows: DTGVSQNPRHKITKRGQNVTFRCDPISEHNRLYWYRQTLGQGPEFLTYFQNEAQLEKSRLLSDRFSAERPKGSFSTLEIQRTEQGDSAMYLCASSPGSNYGYTFGSGTRLTVV.

V is TRBV9 and J is TRBJ1-4; a possible D gene is TRBD1 (5 bases). Trimming pared 2 bases from V and 4 bases from J, leaving 15 bases between. Germline-derived CDR1 and CDR2 are SGDLS and YYNGEE. The CDR3 extends over 16 amino acids. As DNA, the CDR3 is TGTGCCAGCAGCGTTAGCTCGGGGGGAATTAATGAAAAACTGTTTTTT. This gives the protein CASSVSSGGINEKLFF.

This clone has just one count. This chain connects TRBV7-8 to TRBJ1-2; D ambiguous. V was cut by 4 bases and J by 4 bases, with 13 bases left in between. The CDR3 spans 14 residues. Germline assignment: CDR1 SGHVS and CDR2 FQNEAQ. CDR3 in amino acids: CASSSRDTFYGYTF. The CDR3 DNA is TGTGCCAGCAGCTCGAGAGACACGTTCTATGGCTACACCTTC.

The chain employs TRBV4-2 and TRBJ1-4; TRBD1 is a possible D gene (5 bases). Trimming stripped 2 bases from V and 8 bases from J, with 15 bases between. Germline loops: CDR1 LGHNA, CDR2 YNFKEQ. This CDR3 is built from 15 residues. CDR3 residues: CASSQQSRDAEKLFF. In nucleotides, the CDR3 is TGTGCCAGCAGCCAACAGTCCCGGGACGCGGAAAAACTGTTTTTT.

The chain links TRBV29-1 to TRBJ2-1, with TRBD2 matching over 7 bases. V lost 1 base and J lost 1; bases outside the gene matches: 4. The germline V gene encodes CDR1 SQVTM and CDR2 ANQGSEA. CDR3 length: 15 amino acids. The CDR3 loop is CSVEGRGGSYNEQFF. The DNA for the CDR3 is TGCAGCGTTGAAGGGAGGGGAGGGTCCTACAATGAGCAGTTCTTC.